Below are 2 T cell receptor beta chains sequenced from a single sample in a study of neurological immune-mediated disorders. TCRdb reanalysed the 5' RACE reads using MiXCR and keeps one entry per CDR3 protein. The sample yields over 60,000 distinct CDR3 sequences, 4.5% to 6.5% seen once. The sequencing input was PBMCs. The receptor source for this set is a woman aged 25-40 years with multiple sclerosis.

In this sample, this clonotype turned up many times. The chain joins TRBV4-1 to TRBJ2-7, with 12 bases fitting TRBD2. Germline CDR1 is MGHRA and CDR2 is YSYEKL. Trimming removed 2 bases from V and 3 bases from J; junction bases left unmatched: 2. This CDR3 contains 15 residues. The CDR3 sequence is CASSQRTSGIYEQYF. CDR3 DNA sequence: TGCGCCAGCAGCCAACGGACTAGCGGGATCTACGAGCAGTACTTC.

In its sample, this clonotype was seen many times. The genes are TRBV20-1 and TRBJ2-1; D call uncertain. Germline V gene data show CDR1 as DFQATT and CDR2 as SNEGSKA (reference sequence). With 1 base removed from V and 5 bases from J, the gap between germline ends came to 3 bases. This CDR3 comprises 11 residues. In DNA, the CDR3 is TGCAGTGCTAGAGGGGACAATGAGCAGTTCTTC. It encodes CSARGDNEQFF.